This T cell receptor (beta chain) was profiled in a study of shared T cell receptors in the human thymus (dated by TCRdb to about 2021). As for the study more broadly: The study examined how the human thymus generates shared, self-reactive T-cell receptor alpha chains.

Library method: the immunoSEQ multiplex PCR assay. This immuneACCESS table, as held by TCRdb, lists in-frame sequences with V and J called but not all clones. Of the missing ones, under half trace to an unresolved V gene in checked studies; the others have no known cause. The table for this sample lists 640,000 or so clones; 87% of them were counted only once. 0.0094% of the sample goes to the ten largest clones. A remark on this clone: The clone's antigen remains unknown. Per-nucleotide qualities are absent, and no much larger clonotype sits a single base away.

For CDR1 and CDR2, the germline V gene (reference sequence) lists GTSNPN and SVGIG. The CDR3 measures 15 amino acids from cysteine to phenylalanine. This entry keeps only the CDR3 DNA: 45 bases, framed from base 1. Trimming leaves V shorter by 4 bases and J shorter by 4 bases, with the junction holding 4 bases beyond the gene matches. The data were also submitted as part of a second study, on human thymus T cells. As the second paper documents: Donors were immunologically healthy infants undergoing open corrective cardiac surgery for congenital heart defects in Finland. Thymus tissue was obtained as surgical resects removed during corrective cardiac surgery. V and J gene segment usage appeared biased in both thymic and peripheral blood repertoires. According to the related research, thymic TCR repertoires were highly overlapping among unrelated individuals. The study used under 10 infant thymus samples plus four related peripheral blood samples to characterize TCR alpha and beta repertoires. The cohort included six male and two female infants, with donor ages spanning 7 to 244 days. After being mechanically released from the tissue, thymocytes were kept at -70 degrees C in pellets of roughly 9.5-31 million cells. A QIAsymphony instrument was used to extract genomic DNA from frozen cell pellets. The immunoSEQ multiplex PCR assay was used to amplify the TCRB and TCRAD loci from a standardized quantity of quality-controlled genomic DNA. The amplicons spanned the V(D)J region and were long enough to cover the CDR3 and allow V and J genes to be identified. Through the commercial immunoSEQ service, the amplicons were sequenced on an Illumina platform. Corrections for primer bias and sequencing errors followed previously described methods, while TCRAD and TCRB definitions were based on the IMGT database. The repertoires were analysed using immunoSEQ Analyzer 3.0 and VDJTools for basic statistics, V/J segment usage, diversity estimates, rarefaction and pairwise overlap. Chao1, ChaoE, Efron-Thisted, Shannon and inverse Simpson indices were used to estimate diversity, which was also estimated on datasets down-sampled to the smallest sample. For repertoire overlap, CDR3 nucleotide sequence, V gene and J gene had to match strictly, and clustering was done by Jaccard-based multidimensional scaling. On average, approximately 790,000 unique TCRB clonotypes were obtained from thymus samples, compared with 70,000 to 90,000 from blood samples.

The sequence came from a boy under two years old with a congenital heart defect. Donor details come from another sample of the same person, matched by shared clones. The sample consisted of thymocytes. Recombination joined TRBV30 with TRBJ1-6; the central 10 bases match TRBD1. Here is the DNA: TGTGCCTGGACGGGACAGGGGCATTATAATTCACCCCTCCACTTT. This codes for CAWTGQGHYNSPLHF.